This T cell receptor (beta chain) was sequenced in a study of blood T cell repertoires in COVID-19. On the study more broadly: Samples taken during acute and convalescent COVID-19 were collected in the United States, Italy and Spain. Nucleic acid was either cDNA or gDNA, and it came from T cells, B-cell-depleted T cells, or PBMCs.

How the authors handled the data: From reference gene primer amplification, estimates of nucleated cell counts were derived. Only in-frame clones appear in the TCRdb table, and some are missing; sequencing was by immunoSEQ multiplex PCR. That table is the source of V, J and clone size, and D and trimming were worked out from the DNA. The sample records roughly 240,000 clones, more than 70% being singletons. V was shortened by 0 bases and J by 2 bases, with 10 bases between the two germline ends. The CDR3 covers 16 residues. Germline values: CDR1 MNHEY, CDR2 SVGAGI. Patients at the Seattle site were enrolled during active infection and followed longitudinally.

The TCR originated in a woman of 80 years or more with COVID-19, enrolled during active disease. The J gene is TRBJ1-4, the V gene TRBV6-5; no clear D. Material: peripheral blood. The CDR3 DNA sequence: TGTGCCAGCAGTTACTCGAATCGGGGTACTAATGAAAAACTGTTTTTT. Its protein product is CASSYSNRGTNEKLFF.